This TCR beta chain originates from a study of early T cells in non-severe SARS-CoV-2 infection. This clonotype has at least ten counts. From the 5' RACE reads, TCRdb called clonotypes with MiXCR, one entry per CDR3 protein. The table has about 77,000 distinct CDR3 sequences, around 17% seen once. The ends lost 1 base at V and 4 bases at J; junction bases unmatched: 10. Germline values: CDR1 DFQATT, CDR2 SNEGSKA (reference sequence). This CDR3 comprises 16 residues. Source material: whole blood. This rearrangement joins TRBV20-1 to TRBJ2-1; TRBD1 agrees at 7 bases. The sequence came from an adult who was a healthcare worker with PCR-confirmed SARS-CoV-2 infection or an uninfected control (not recorded which). This chain's CDR3 is CSARGAPGQQYNEQFF. DNA for the CDR3: TGCAGTGCTAGAGGGGCCCCGGGACAGCAATACAATGAGCAGTTCTTC.